This record concerns one T cell receptor beta chain sequence. It lacks a known antigen. Qualities for individual bases were not recorded, and no much larger clone is one base off. This entry is derived from a study of T cell responses to AZD1222 COVID-19 vaccine (dated by TCRdb to the early 2020s). Study-wide context: AZD1222 recipients with second doses at about 4 weeks or about 12 weeks were pooled, because spike-specific TCR depth and breadth did not differ between schedules. TCR sequencing covered some 240 trial participants: approximately 200 given two doses of AZD1222 and about 26 given two doses of MenACWY control vaccine. Trial participants were enrolled by age into 18-55, 56-69 and 70-plus year subgroups, with approximately 150, 28 and 58 TCR-sequenced participants respectively.

The CDR3 regions of human TCRbeta chains were analyzed by immunosequencing. As for the authors' bioinformatics: Repertoire TCRs were matched against a reference library of SARS-CoV-2-specific TCRs generated with the MIRA antigen-specificity platform. Breadth was defined as the fraction of unique TCRs that were SARS-CoV-2-associated, and depth was defined as the fraction of total T cells that were SARS-CoV-2-associated. Using the MIRA data, each spike-specific TCR was mapped to the spike region that the TCR reacts to and placed in a CD4 or CD8 class. Log10-transformed breadth and depth values were compared by one-way ANOVA with Sidak's multiple comparisons tests. TCRdb took this table from immuneACCESS and kept in-frame rearrangements with V and J called. Such tables lack part of the clones; where checked against another copy, unresolved V genes explain under half of the gap, and the rest is unexplained. V, J and clone size are those of that table, while D and trimming were read from the DNA. For this sample there are around 130,000 clones; around 85% appear just once. The top ten constitute around 1.6% of the sample.

Results the study describes overall, beyond this receptor: The vaccine-associated CD4 TCRs covered the entire spike protein, and the dominant responses fell in regions 160-218 and 743-854. A significant rise in spike-specific TCR breadth and depth was observed after two AZD1222 doses relative to day 0 and relative to MenACWY recipients. Most participants were white British and females outnumbered males, and the authors suggested that clonal diversity may have been underestimated. Conclusions about previously exposed vaccinees are limited, since just five or six AZD1222 recipients were seropositive for SARS-CoV-2 at baseline. No day 14 peak-response samples were available, so repertoires were characterized only after the peak T cell response. In the small 56-69-year group, the increase in depth fell short of significance, most likely because of low power. Reportedly, close to half of the unique spike-specific TCRs recognized epitopes lying outside the regions that are mutated in the B.1.351 and B.1.1.7 variants.

Sample time point, as interpreted from the label and publication: baseline before first vaccination. Samples from vaccinated people were obtained from the UK trials COV001 and COV002, which included a single-blind randomized controlled phase 2/3 trial of AZD1222 (ChAdOx1 nCoV-19) in healthy adults. Trial participant PBMC samples were collected at day 0 and day 28 after the second dose for TCRbeta chain sequencing. This specimen was peripheral blood, taken on day 0 of AZD1222 vaccination. This TCR was sampled from an adult in good health.

The nucleotide sequence reads as follows: TGTGCCAGCAGCGGAAAGGCAGGACGGGCTATTAACTATGGCTACACCTTC. It encodes CASSGKAGRAINYGYTF. The chain is made from TRBV9 and TRBJ1-2, with no confident D gene call. The CDR3 contains 17 residues, cysteine and phenylalanine counted. The read is trimmed to its CDR3 DNA, 51 bases read in frame from base 1. V was cut back by 3 bases and J by 1 base, leaving a gap of 19 bases between them. The germline V gene supplies CDR1 SGDLS and CDR2 YYNGEE.